A selection of T cell receptor beta chains follows, all from one sample in a study of T-cell reconstitution after alpha-beta-depleted transplantation in children. TCRdb re-derived calls from the PCR reads in MiXCR, one entry per CDR3 protein. Among approximately 200,000 distinct CDR3 sequences listed, roughly 6% were seen once. The specimen comprised PBMCs, sampled before TCRalphabeta/CD19-depleted stem cell transplant. These TCRs come from a girl under three years old with combined immunodeficiency, due to receive a stem cell transplant. CDR3s include the opening cysteine and the closing phenylalanine or tryptophan. A D gene is named only where the DNA matches it firmly. Clone sizes are given selectively: once, few, many, or a class where the clone is expanded.

CASNTGTGGRETQYF,TGTGCCAGCAATACCGGGACAGGGGGACGGGAGACCCAGTACTTC,TRBJ2-5,TRBV12-3/TRBV12-4,many,TRBD1
CASSGQSPGHEQFF,TGTGCCAGCAGTGGACAAAGTCCCGGCCATGAGCAGTTCTTC,TRBJ2-1,TRBV2,many,-
CASSQDYDSTSYEAFF,TGTGCCAGCAGCCAAGACTATGACAGTACTTCGTATGAAGCTTTCTTT,TRBJ1-1,TRBV4-2,many,-
CASSQAPTVNYEQYF,TGTGCCAGCAGCCAAGCCCCGACAGTTAACTACGAGCAGTACTTC,TRBJ2-7,TRBV3-2,many,-
CASSYPSTMSSYNEQFF,TGTGCCAGCAGTTACCCCTCGACTATGAGCTCCTACAATGAGCAGTTCTTC,TRBJ2-1,TRBV28,many,-
CATRGRGGDQPQHF,TGTGCCACCCGAGGACGGGGAGGTGATCAGCCCCAGCATTTT,TRBJ1-5,TRBV19,many,-
CASSGTANTGELFF,TGCGCCAGCAGCGGGACAGCGAACACCGGGGAGCTGTTTTTT,TRBJ2-2,TRBV4-1,many,TRBD1
CASSLRLAGDGELFF,TGCGCCAGCAGCTTGAGACTAGCGGGAGATGGGGAGCTGTTTTTT,TRBJ2-2,TRBV5-1,many,TRBD2
CASSLALASGTYEQYF,TGTGCCAGCAGCTTAGCCTTAGCTAGCGGAACCTACGAGCAGTACTTC,TRBJ2-7,TRBV7-2,many,TRBD2
CASSQVTGPTLYGYTF,TGCGCCAGCAGCCAAGTTACAGGGCCCACCCTCTATGGCTACACCTTC,TRBJ1-2,TRBV4-3,few,-
CASSQVVVSGTWYF,TGCGCCAGCAGCCAAGTAGTGGTCTCCGGGACATGGTACTTC,TRBJ2-5,TRBV4-1,once,-
CSALNREETQYF,TGCAGTGCTCTCAACCGGGAGGAGACCCAGTACTTC,TRBJ2-5,TRBV20-1,many,-
CSVAGGQPSEQYF,TGCAGCGTTGCCGGGGGGCAACCTAGCGAGCAGTACTTC,TRBJ2-7,TRBV29-1,many,-
CSGSGGQLDNEQFF,TGCAGTGGGTCGGGGGGCCAGTTGGACAATGAGCAGTTCTTC,TRBJ2-1,TRBV20-1,many,-
CSARDDTGTGASYEQYF,TGCAGTGCTAGAGATGATACTGGGACAGGAGCCTCCTACGAGCAGTACTTC,TRBJ2-7,TRBV20-1,many,TRBD1
CASSQETGPYPGEQYF,TGCGCCAGCAGCCAAGAAACGGGACCCTATCCAGGCGAGCAGTACTTC,TRBJ2-7,TRBV4-3,many,-
CSARDQTGKNEQFF,TGCAGTGCTAGAGATCAGACAGGGAAGAATGAGCAGTTCTTC,TRBJ2-1,TRBV20-1,many,TRBD1
CATSDFGGVNEQFF,TGTGCCACCAGTGATTTTGGGGGGGTCAATGAGCAGTTCTTC,TRBJ2-1,TRBV24-1,many,TRBD2
CASSSTGYPNEKLFF,TGTGCCAGCAGCTCGACAGGGTACCCTAATGAAAAACTGTTTTTT,TRBJ1-4,TRBV7-9,-,TRBD1
CSAIRTGGLTGFFPNEKLFF,TGCAGTGCTATAAGGACAGGGGGCTTAACTGGCTTCTTTCCGAATGAAAAACTGTTTTTT,TRBJ1-4,TRBV20-1,many,TRBD1
CASSQESPGWSETQYF,TGTGCCAGCAGCCAAGAAAGCCCCGGTTGGTCGGAGACCCAGTACTTC,TRBJ2-5,TRBV14,many,-
CATSREGYQETQYF,TGTGCCACCAGCAGAGAGGGATACCAAGAGACCCAGTACTTC,TRBJ2-5,TRBV15,many,-
CASSRGIYGYTF,TGTGCCAGCAGCCGGGGCATCTATGGCTACACCTTC,TRBJ1-2,TRBV21-1,many,-
CASSVDTTNYGYTF,TGCGCCAGCAGCGTGGACACTACTAACTATGGCTACACCTTC,TRBJ1-2,TRBV5-1,many,-
CSARDVKAGRVETQYF,TGCAGTGCTAGAGATGTGAAGGCAGGTCGAGTCGAGACCCAGTACTTC,TRBJ2-5,TRBV20-1,many,-
CATSRGIVGPNIQYF,TGTGCCACCAGCAGAGGGATAGTGGGCCCAAACATTCAGTACTTC,TRBJ2-4,TRBV15,many,-
CASSIVSGQPLHF,TGTGCCAGCAGCATAGTGTCGGGACAACCCCTCCACTTT,TRBJ1-6,TRBV9,many,-
CASSSPSVDTQYF,TGTGCCAGCAGCTCCCCCTCGGTAGATACGCAGTATTTT,TRBJ2-3,TRBV7-9,many,-
CASRNRPGSYTF,TGTGCCAGCAGAAATAGGCCTGGGAGCTACACCTTC,TRBJ1-2,TRBV7-2,many,-
CASSLGLAETGELFF,TGCGCCAGCAGCTTGGGGCTAGCGGAGACCGGGGAGCTGTTTTTT,TRBJ2-2,TRBV5-1,many,TRBD2
CSVAGSTEAFF,TGCAGCGTTGCAGGGAGCACTGAAGCTTTCTTT,TRBJ1-1,TRBV29-1,many,-
CASTSVPLNAFF,TGTGCCAGCACTAGCGTTCCACTGAATGCTTTCTTT,TRBJ1-1,TRBV12-3/TRBV12-4,many,-
CASSPLQIGETQYF,TGTGCCAGCTCACCACTACAGATCGGAGAGACCCAGTACTTC,TRBJ2-5,TRBV18,many,-
CASSPQAGTSISETQYF,TGTGCCAGCAGTCCCCAGGCTGGGACTAGTATATCGGAGACCCAGTACTTC,TRBJ2-5,TRBV28,many,TRBD2
CASSQDSGAPYNEQFF,TGCGCCAGCAGCCAAGATTCGGGGGCCCCCTACAATGAGCAGTTCTTC,TRBJ2-1,TRBV4-3,many,-
CSARGLAELGNEQFF,TGCAGTGCTAGGGGACTAGCGGAGTTGGGGAATGAGCAGTTCTTC,TRBJ2-1,TRBV20-1,many,TRBD2
CASSPDQGPGDTQYF,TGTGCCAGCAGCCCAGACCAGGGTCCTGGGGATACGCAGTATTTT,TRBJ2-3,TRBV13,many,-
CASSSLIRVTQETQYF,TGTGCCAGCAGTTCCCTAATCCGGGTCACACAAGAGACCCAGTACTTC,TRBJ2-5,TRBV27,-,-
CASSRRGTNTGELFF,TGTGCCAGCAGTCGACGGGGGACGAACACCGGGGAGCTGTTTTTT,TRBJ2-2,TRBV12-3/TRBV12-4,many,-
CSAALTSGGNNEQFF,TGCAGTGCTGCCCTGACTAGCGGGGGAAACAATGAGCAGTTCTTC,TRBJ2-1,TRBV20-1,many,TRBD2
CASSYPSEGPVEAFF,TGTGCCAGCAGTTACCCCTCTGAGGGGCCGGTCGAAGCTTTCTTT,TRBJ1-1,TRBV6-2/TRBV6-3,few,-
CASSYLQGSTEAFF,TGTGCCAGCAGCTACCTACAGGGGAGTACTGAAGCTTTCTTT,TRBJ1-1,TRBV5-6,-,TRBD1
CASSYPSLAGVAETQYF,TGTGCCAGCAGTTACCCTTCACTAGCGGGAGTCGCAGAGACCCAGTACTTC,TRBJ2-5,TRBV6-5,few,TRBD2
CASSVGTGRHEQFF,TGTGCCAGCAGCGTAGGGACAGGGAGGCATGAGCAGTTCTTC,TRBJ2-1,TRBV9,many,TRBD1
CASSLFLKTEAFF,TGTGCCAGCAGCTTATTTCTGAAAACAGAAGCTTTCTTT,TRBJ1-1,TRBV7-2,many,-
CASSQVLAVSYEQYF,TGTGCCAGCAGCCAGGTACTAGCGGTCTCCTACGAGCAGTACTTC,TRBJ2-7,TRBV14,many,TRBD2
CASSVSALDPPSTDTQYF,TGTGCCAGCAGCGTATCCGCTTTAGACCCTCCTAGCACAGATACGCAGTATTTT,TRBJ2-3,TRBV9,many,-
CASSQQGSNQPQHF,TGCGCCAGCAGCCAACAGGGAAGCAATCAGCCCCAGCATTTT,TRBJ1-5,TRBV5-1,many,-
CASSLGEETEAFF,TGCGCCAGCAGCTTGGGGGAGGAGACTGAAGCTTTCTTT,TRBJ1-1,TRBV5-1,-,-
CASSPLSSRGETQYF,TGTGCCAGCTCACCTTTATCCTCGCGGGGGGAGACCCAGTACTTC,TRBJ2-5,TRBV18,many,TRBD2
CASSQDWGGADTQYF,TGCGCCAGCAGCCAAGATTGGGGGGGGGCGGATACGCAGTATTTT,TRBJ2-3,TRBV4-3,many,-
CASTGLMGETQYF,TGCGCCAGCACGGGGCTTATGGGGGAGACCCAGTACTTC,TRBJ2-5,TRBV5-1,many,-
CASSQVLAKNIQYF,TGTGCCAGCAGCCAAGTACTAGCCAAAAACATTCAGTACTTC,TRBJ2-4,TRBV3-1,many,-